This T cell receptor (beta chain) was profiled in a study of blood T cell repertoires in COVID-19. About the research overall: Samples taken during acute and convalescent COVID-19 were collected in the United States, Italy and Spain.

The germline gives CDR1 SEHNR, CDR2 FQNEAQ (reference sequence). Trimming took 3 bases from V and 0 from J, leaving 12 bases between them. This CDR3 has 15 residues. Only in-frame clones appear in the TCRdb table, and some are missing; sequencing was by immunoSEQ multiplex PCR. The sample records hundreds of thousands of clones, 85% being singletons. The count of this clone is one. This clonotype originated in a young woman with acute or convalescent COVID-19. The chain recombines TRBV7-9 with TRBJ2-7; D may be TRBD2 (6 bases). The sample was peripheral blood. The CDR3 loop is CASSFRDSDSYEQYF. For the CDR3, the DNA is TGTGCCAGCAGCTTTAGGGACTCGGACTCCTACGAGCAGTACTTC.